The TCR beta chain described here comes from a study of PD-1 blockade in mismatch repair-deficient tumors. Study-level background: Patients had approximately 12 mismatch repair-deficient cancer types, all previously treated and progressing.

Data came from immunoSEQ multiplex PCR; TCRdb stores just in-frame clones and leaves some out. The sample includes some 84,000 clones, approximately 84% of them seen just once. On this clone itself: The antigen is undetermined.

The study's findings and limits: Tumor-resident clones, often absent from pretreatment blood, expanded after pembrolizumab and then contracted.

Mismatch repair deficiency was confirmed in all patients, by PCR or immunohistochemistry. TCRs were sequenced from a few patients responding to pembrolizumab. Trimming stripped 1 base from V and 3 bases from J, with 17 bases between. The CDR3 runs to 17 residues. Germline CDR1 LGHNT, CDR2 FRNRAP. The V and J genes are TRBV12-5 and TRBJ2-3; maybe TRBD1 (5 bases). The sample consisted of peripheral blood, taken 12 weeks after starting pembrolizumab. The source is an adult with mismatch repair-deficient cancer. CDR3 sequence reads: CASGLERGASLTDTQYF. Here the CDR3 DNA reads TGTGCTAGTGGTTTGGAAAGGGGCGCAAGTCTAACAGATACGCAGTATTTT.